This TCR beta chain was retrieved from a study of OX40 agonist ivuxolimab in advanced cancers. The CDR3 has 16 amino acids. Germline-derived CDR1 and CDR2 are LNHDA and SQIVND (reference sequence). After removal of 3 bases from V and 6 bases from J, the junction contained 11 bases not matched to a gene. The protocol was immunoSEQ multiplex PCR, while the TCRdb copy is restricted to in-frame clones and leaves out a portion. Of under 70,000 clones in the sample, roughly 85% were seen once. The specimen comprised CD4+ or CD8+ T cells sorted from blood, sampled in a trial of the OX40 agonist ivuxolimab. This receptor was obtained from an adult with an advanced solid tumor such as melanoma, head and neck, liver or kidney cancer. V is TRBV19 and J is TRBJ2-7; 10 bases fit TRBD2. CDR3 sequence (DNA): TGTGCCAGTAGTATCCCCGGGTCTAGCGGGAGCGTCGAGCAGTACTTC. This gives the protein CASSIPGSSGSVEQYF.